The 6 T cell receptor beta chains listed next were all sequenced from one sample in a study of graft-versus-host responses after intestinal transplantation. TCRdb's copy holds only in-frame clones and misses some; the assay was immunoSEQ multiplex PCR. The sample holds some 9,500 clones, under 30% seen once. Irradiated stimulators labeled with violet dye, approximately 200,000 in number, were plated with approximately 200,000 CFSE-labeled responders. Material: alloreactive CD8+ T cells from a mixed lymphocyte reaction culture, obtained before intestinal transplant. Stated subset: CFSE-low proliferating T cells sorted from roughly 6-day pre-transplant mixed lymphocyte reaction (GvH or HvG direction). These receptors were collected from a human patient who received an intestinal transplant.

This clone is termed medium-sized. V is TRBV4-1 and J is TRBJ2-7, with 9 bases that match TRBD1. The CDR3 covers 15 residues. Per the germline V gene, CDR1 is MGHRA and CDR2 is YSYEKL. The V gene end was trimmed by 2 bases and the J gene end by 6 bases; junction bases not matched to a gene: 8. The CDR3 here is CASSQSRDREGEQYF. The CDR3 DNA follows: TGCGCCAGCAGCCAAAGTCGGGACAGGGAGGGCGAGCAGTACTTC.

The genes are TRBV19 and TRBJ1-5, with 8 positions matching TRBD1. This CDR3 comprises 15 residues. Germline V gene sequence: CDR1 LNHDA, CDR2 SQIVND (reference sequence). Trimming removed 5 bases from V and 2 bases from J; junction bases left unmatched: 5. The CDR3 DNA sequence: TGTGCCAGTAGTCCTGTGACAGGGGGCAATCAGCCCCAGCATTTT. Translation gives CASSPVTGGNQPQHF.

This clone is categorized as medium-sized. The V and J genes are TRBV11-2 and TRBJ2-7, with TRBD1 matching over 8 bases. V lost 4 bases, J lost 5 bases, and 10 bases stayed unmatched. CDR1 SGHAT and CDR2 FQNNGV come from the germline V gene. CDR3 length: 15 amino acids. The CDR3 DNA sequence: TGTGCCAGCAGCTCAGGGTGGTACAGGGGGGACGAGCAGTACTTC. Translating it yields CASSSGWYRGDEQYF.

This clone was picked up one time. The V and J genes are TRBV5-5 and TRBJ2-5; 7 bases are shared with TRBD2. The CDR3 is 14 amino acids. Looked up from germline, CDR1 is SGHKS and CDR2 is YYEKEE (reference sequence). The ends lost 7 bases at V and 2 bases at J; junction bases unmatched: 8. The CDR3 nucleotides are TGTGCCAGCGCTGGGGGGGGTAAACAAGAGACCCAGTACTTC. The encoded protein is CASAGGGKQETQYF.

V is TRBV5-6 and J is TRBJ2-4; perhaps TRBD1 as D (6 bases). Trimming shortened V by 0 bases and J by 13 bases, and 14 bases separated the two germline ends. From germline, CDR1 is SGHDT and CDR2 YYEEEE. The CDR3 is 13 amino acids. In DNA form, the CDR3 reads TGTGCCAGCAGCTTGGTCCCTAGTGGGGGCCAGTACTTC. It encodes CASSLVPSGGQYF.

This CDR3 is CASSFGTGVTNEKLFF. CDR3 nucleotides: TGTGCCAGCAGCTTTGGGACAGGGGTAACTAATGAAAAACTGTTTTTT. V gene TRBV7-9 combines with J gene TRBJ1-4; TRBD1 aligns across 10 bases. This CDR3 comprises 16 residues. V shed 3 bases and J 1 base; nucleotides not matched to a gene: 2. Germline V lookup: CDR1 SEHNR, CDR2 FQNEAQ (reference sequence).